A selection of T cell receptor beta chains follows, all from one sample in a study of shared clonotypes between healthy human individuals. The data were produced by immunoSEQ multiplex PCR, yet TCRdb's version contains in-frame clones alone and is incomplete. The sample carries about 1 million clones, approximately 76% recorded once. Input material: memory CD4+ T cells sorted from blood. All receptors derive from a man between 18 and 35 years old in good health. CDR3s include the opening cysteine and the closing phenylalanine or tryptophan. The order of the fields is J gene, D gene, clone size, V gene, CDR3 protein, CDR3 DNA. D genes are given only for firm matches. Clone size is not always given. Where it is, it says once, few, many or a class for expanded clones.

>TRBJ1-4|-|-|TRBV6-1
CASSEGGSGEKLFF
TGTGCCAGCAGTGAAGGGGGGTCGGGCGAAAAACTGTTTTTT
>TRBJ1-2|-|many|TRBV6-6
CASSYSAVNYGYTF
TGTGCCAGCAGTTACTCGGCAGTTAACTATGGCTACACCTTC
>TRBJ1-5|TRBD1|-|TRBV2
CASSTPGQGFQPQHF
TGTGCCAGCAGCACGCCGGGACAGGGTTTTCAGCCCCAGCATTTT
>TRBJ2-1|-|-|TRBV5-8
CASSRGFSSYNEQFF
TGTGCCAGCAGCCGGGGGTTCTCATCCTACAATGAGCAGTTCTTC
>TRBJ1-5|-|-|TRBV10-1
CASQPGQPQHF
TGCGCCAGCCAGCCCGGTCAGCCCCAGCATTTT
>TRBJ2-7|TRBD1|-|TRBV5-6
CASSDDRVYEQYF
TGTGCCAGCAGCGATGACAGGGTCTACGAGCAGTACTTC
>TRBJ2-7|TRBD1|-|TRBV10-3
CAISESASRTGEQYF
TGTGCCATCAGTGAGTCCGCCTCCCGGACAGGCGAGCAGTACTTC
>TRBJ2-7|-|-|TRBV7-9
CASSAGKSHEQYF
TGTGCCAGCAGCGCAGGGAAGAGCCACGAGCAGTACTTC
>TRBJ2-2|TRBD1|-|TRBV14
CASSHDGQGRTGELFF
TGTGCCAGCAGCCATGATGGACAGGGCCGGACCGGGGAGCTGTTTTTT
>TRBJ1-5|-|once|TRBV11-2
CASSLVEGQPQHF
TGTGCCAGCAGCTTAGTTGAGGGACAGCCCCAGCATTTT
>TRBJ2-3|TRBD2|-|TRBV19
CASSDTSGDTQYF
TGTGCCAGTAGTGACACTAGCGGAGATACGCAGTATTTT
>TRBJ1-6|-|-|TRBV18
CASSPGDSHSSYNSPLHF
TGTGCCAGCTCACCTGGGGACTCCCATAGCTCCTATAATTCACCCCTCCACTTT
>TRBJ2-7|-|few|TRBV5-4
CASSPTPRTSYEQYF
TGTGCCAGCAGCCCTACCCCCCGGACCTCTTACGAGCAGTACTTC
>TRBJ2-2|-|-|TRBV5-1
CASSPFKGSAGELFF
TGCGCCAGCAGCCCCTTCAAGGGGAGCGCCGGGGAGCTGTTTTTT
>TRBJ1-6|-|-|TRBV5-4
CASSLDLRGGSPLHF
TGTGCCAGCAGTCTCGACCTCCGAGGAGGTTCACCCCTCCACTTT
>TRBJ1-1|TRBD1|-|TRBV2
CASRKGQGGTEAFF
TGTGCCAGCAGAAAGGGACAGGGTGGCACTGAAGCTTTCTTT
>TRBJ1-2|-|few|TRBV13
CASSLGQGGYTF
TGTGCCAGCAGCTTAGGTCAGGGTGGCTACACCTTC
>TRBJ1-2|-|-|TRBV5-1
CASSLEPGKTYGYTF
TGCGCCAGCAGCTTGGAGCCGGGTAAAACCTATGGCTACACCTTC
>TRBJ2-1|-|-|TRBV5-1
CASSLSGEPRNEQFF
TGCGCCAGCAGCTTGTCGGGGGAACCAAGGAATGAGCAGTTCTTC
>TRBJ1-1|TRBD1|-|TRBV6-4
CASSDLAIRDSYTEAFF
TGTGCCAGCAGTGACCTTGCAATACGGGACAGTTACACTGAAGCTTTCTTT
>TRBJ1-5|-|-|TRBV5-1
CASSLWTRGNQPQHF
TGCGCCAGCAGCTTGTGGACCAGGGGTAATCAGCCCCAGCATTTT
>TRBJ1-5|TRBD1|-|TRBV2
CASGWGQGNQPQHF
TGTGCCAGCGGTTGGGGACAGGGGAATCAGCCCCAGCATTTT
>TRBJ2-3|-|-|TRBV7-3
CASSPQGRTQYF
TGTGCCAGCAGCCCACAGGGGAGGACGCAGTATTTT
>TRBJ1-4|-|-|TRBV4-1
CASSQDYPTTNEKLFF
TGCGCCAGCAGCCAAGATTATCCCACAACTAATGAAAAACTGTTTTTT
>TRBJ1-6|-|-|TRBV27
CASSFGGRGSPLHF
TGTGCCAGCAGTTTTGGGGGGCGCGGGTCACCCCTCCACTTT
>TRBJ2-5|-|few|TRBV5-4
CASSFGRRGSETQYF
TGTGCCAGCAGCTTTGGCAGAAGGGGCTCAGAGACCCAGTACTTC
>TRBJ2-2|TRBD2|-|TRBV28
CASRPIRAGGTGELFF
TGTGCCAGCAGGCCCATTCGGGCGGGGGGCACCGGGGAGCTGTTTTTT
>TRBJ2-5|TRBD1|-|TRBV5-5
CASSEGGTGGRETQYF
TGTGCCAGCAGCGAGGGAGGGACAGGGGGCCGGGAGACCCAGTACTTC
>TRBJ1-1|-|-|TRBV5-1
CASSLVGIGAMNTEAFF
TGCGCCAGCAGCTTGGTGGGAATTGGGGCCATGAACACTGAAGCTTTCTTT
>TRBJ2-5|-|-|TRBV29-1
CSVIPQETQYF
TGCAGCGTTATACCACAAGAGACCCAGTACTTC
>TRBJ1-6|-|-|TRBV21-1
CASSKFSPLGGANSPLHF
TGTGCCAGCAGCAAATTTAGTCCTCTCGGGGGCGCTAATTCACCCCTCCACTTT
>TRBJ1-6|-|few|TRBV5-5
CASSTGDLNSPLHF
TGTGCCAGCAGCACGGGGGACCTTAATTCACCCCTCCACTTT
>TRBJ1-2|TRBD1|-|TRBV5-6
CASSWPDRGAGAGYTF
TGTGCCAGCAGCTGGCCCGACAGGGGGGCCGGGGCCGGCTACACCTTC
>TRBJ2-3|-|-|TRBV18
CASSPQPSSSTDTQYF
TGTGCCAGCTCACCACAGCCTAGCTCCAGCACAGATACGCAGTATTTT
>TRBJ2-7|-|-|TRBV7-2
CASSWDNYEQYF
TGTGCCAGCAGCTGGGACAACTACGAGCAGTACTTC
>TRBJ2-5|TRBD1|once|TRBV11-3
CASSLGGRGPQETQYF
TGTGCCAGCAGCTTAGGGGGAAGGGGGCCCCAAGAGACCCAGTACTTC
>TRBJ2-7|-|-|TRBV19
CASSTGASGRSYEQCF
TGTGCCAGTAGTACAGGGGCTAGCGGACGCTCCTACGAGCAGTGCTTC
>TRBJ2-7|TRBD2|-|TRBV6-4
CASQLAGSYEQYF
TGTGCCAGCCAGCTAGCGGGATCCTACGAGCAGTACTTC
>TRBJ2-3|-|-|TRBV10-3
CAISESLWGPIYF
TGTGCCATCAGTGAGTCGTTGTGGGGGCCGATATATTTT
>TRBJ1-4|-|few|TRBV19
CASSIGDRGEKLFF
TGTGCCAGTAGTATTGGGGACCGGGGGGAAAAACTGTTTTTT
>TRBJ1-2|-|-|TRBV10-1
CASSESGNYGYTF
TGCGCCAGCAGTGAGTCGGGAAACTATGGCTACACCTTC
>TRBJ2-1|TRBD2|-|TRBV18
CASSPLIAGENEQFF
TGTGCCAGCTCACCGTTGATAGCGGGAGAAAATGAGCAGTTCTTC
>TRBJ1-5|-|-|TRBV28
CASRTYSNQPQHF
TGTGCCAGCAGGACTTATAGCAATCAGCCCCAGCATTTT
>TRBJ1-4|TRBD1|-|TRBV4-1
CASSRWDRENEKLFF
TGCGCCAGCAGCCGCTGGGACAGGGAGAATGAAAAACTGTTTTTT
>TRBJ2-5|TRBD1|many|TRBV5-6
CASSLAFLTGEQETQYF
TGTGCCAGCAGCTTGGCCTTTCTTACAGGGGAACAAGAGACCCAGTACTTC
>TRBJ1-5|-|-|TRBV7-2
CASSYEHQPQHF
TGTGCCAGCAGTTATGAGCATCAGCCCCAGCATTTT
>TRBJ1-2|-|-|TRBV10-3
CAISAANYGYTF
TGTGCCATCAGTGCAGCAAACTATGGCTACACCTTC
>TRBJ1-1|TRBD1|-|TRBV6-4
CASRPGQASTEAFF
TGTGCCAGCAGACCGGGACAGGCGAGCACTGAAGCTTTCTTT
>TRBJ1-4|-|-|TRBV10-3
CAISANEKLFF
TGTGCCATCAGTGCAAATGAAAAACTGTTTTTT
>TRBJ2-2|TRBD1|-|TRBV7-7
CASSSTTGSGELFF
TGTGCTAGCAGCTCCACGACAGGGTCCGGGGAGCTGTTTTTT
>TRBJ2-7|-|few|TRBV7-9
CASSLTPQGYEQYF
TGTGCCAGCAGCTTAACCCCCCAGGGGTACGAGCAGTACTTC
>TRBJ2-7|-|-|TRBV11-2
CASSSLRTHEQYF
TGTGCCAGCAGCTCACTCCGGACCCACGAGCAGTACTTC
>TRBJ1-1|TRBD1|-|TRBV7-9
CASSFGQGVAFF
TGTGCCAGCAGCTTCGGGCAGGGGGTGGCTTTCTTT
>TRBJ2-1|TRBD1|once|TRBV10-3
CAISAPGQGVNEQFF
TGTGCCATCAGTGCCCCGGGACAGGGGGTCAATGAGCAGTTCTTC